Below, one TCR beta chain is given with its context. Its antigen is unidentified. The V end was cut by 5 bases, the J end by 11 bases, with 11 bases between. This CDR3 has 11 amino acids. CDR1 and CDR2 (germline): SGHRS, YFSETQ. Among the 110 or so subjects of the validation cohort, separate from the roughly 650-subject first cohort, were the donors. This sample is drawn from a study of cytomegalovirus exposure and HLA in healthy donors. Using immunoSEQ multiplex PCR, the repertoire was profiled, and TCRdb retains in-frame clones only, with some absent. The table has 150,000 to 180,000 clones, 65% to 90% seen once. Study outcomes and limitations: According to a later analysis, TCR clusters from the first cohort tended to co-occur in the 120 or so validation repertoires.

This TCR was sampled from a young man in good health and CMV-seropositive. The rearrangement joins TRBV5-1 to TRBJ2-1; weak D call: TRBD2 (6 bases). The sample was PBMCs. CDR3 protein: CASSTGDQQFF. The CDR3 DNA reads as TGCGCCAGCAGTACGGGGGATCAGCAGTTCTTC.